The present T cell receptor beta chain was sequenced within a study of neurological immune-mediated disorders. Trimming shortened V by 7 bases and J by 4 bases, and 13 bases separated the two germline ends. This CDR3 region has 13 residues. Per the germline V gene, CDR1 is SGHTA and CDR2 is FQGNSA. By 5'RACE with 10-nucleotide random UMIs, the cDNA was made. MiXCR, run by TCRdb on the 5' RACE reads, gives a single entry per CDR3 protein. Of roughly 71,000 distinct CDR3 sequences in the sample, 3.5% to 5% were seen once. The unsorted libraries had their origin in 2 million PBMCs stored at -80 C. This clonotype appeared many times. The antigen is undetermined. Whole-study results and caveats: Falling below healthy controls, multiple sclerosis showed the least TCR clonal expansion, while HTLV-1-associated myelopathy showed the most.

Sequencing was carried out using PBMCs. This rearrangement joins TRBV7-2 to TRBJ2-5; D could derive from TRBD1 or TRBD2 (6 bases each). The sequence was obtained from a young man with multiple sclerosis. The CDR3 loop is CASNPGGGETQYF. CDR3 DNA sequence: TGTGCCAGCAACCCCGGGGGCGGAGAGACCCAGTACTTC.